This T cell receptor beta chain was identified in a study of blood T cell repertoires in COVID-19. About the research overall: The United States, Italy and Spain provided the acute and convalescent COVID-19 samples. T cells, B-cell-depleted T cells, or PBMCs provided the cDNA or gDNA that served as material.

The authors' processing: Quantification of nucleated cells was approximated via reference gene primer amplification. Here immunoSEQ multiplex PCR was the method, and the copy in TCRdb shows in-frame clones only, minus some. That table furnishes V, J and clone size, whereas the DNA furnished D and trimming. The table includes just under 90,000 clones, 72% detected once. Trimming left V 0 bases short and J 5 bases short, with 9 bases between. The germline CDR1 and CDR2 sequences are SGHRS and YFSETQ. The CDR3 runs to 14 residues. This clone turned up a few times. Sample: peripheral blood. The V call is TRBV5-1, the J call TRBJ2-4, with a tentative D call TRBD1 (5 bases). This receptor was taken from an elderly woman with acute or convalescent COVID-19. The CDR3 reads CASSLDGAENIQYF. CDR3 nucleotide sequence: TGCGCCAGCAGCTTGGATGGGGCAGAAAACATTCAGTACTTC.